What follows are 10 T cell receptor beta chains derived from one specimen sequenced in a study of blood T cell repertoires in COVID-19. The table came from immunoSEQ multiplex PCR; TCRdb's copy has only in-frame clones and leaves some out. The sample gives approximately 90,000 clones, approximately 80% of which show up once; roughly 32% is in the top ten. The sequencing sample was made of peripheral blood. The receptors were gathered from a woman older than 75 with active or convalescent COVID-19.

The chain is built from TRBV11-2 and TRBJ2-1, with D possibly TRBD1 on 5 matching bases. Trimming cost V 5 bases and J 0 bases, with 17 bases left between them. The length of the CDR3 is 17 residues. Germline V CDR1 and CDR2: SGHAT, FQNNGV. The CDR3 DNA is TGTGCCAGCAGCCCCCGAAGGCAGGGTTACTCCTACAATGAGCAGTTCTTC. Translated, it gives CASSPRRQGYSYNEQFF. Combining the CDR3 with reference TRBV11-2 and TRBJ2-1 gives the whole variable domain EAGVAQSPRYKIIEKRQSVAFWCNPISGHATLYWYQQILGQGPKLLIQFQNNGVVDDSQLPKDRFSAERLKGVDSTLKIQPAKLEDSAVYLCASSPRRQGYSYNEQFFGPGTRLTVL.

The J gene is TRBJ2-5, the V gene TRBV2, with TRBD1 as a possible D gene (6 bases). V was cut by 8 bases and J by 1 base, with 11 bases left in between. Germline CDR1 SNHLY, CDR2 FYNNEI. The CDR3 spans 13 residues. CDR3 region: CASEGDTQETQYF. The CDR3 DNA is TGTGCCAGCGAGGGGGACACCCAAGAGACCCAGTACTTC.

V gene TRBV20-1 combines with J gene TRBJ1-1; D gene uncertain. The CDR3 contains 10 residues. Germline CDR1 is DFQATT and CDR2 is SNEGSKA (reference sequence). Trimming stripped 6 bases from V and 11 bases from J, with 13 bases between. CDR3 amino acids: CSAWMGRAFF. The DNA of the CDR3 is TGCAGTGCCTGGATGGGCCGGGCTTTCTTT.

This chain uses TRBV28 with TRBJ1-1; D is possibly TRBD1 (6 bases). This CDR3 contains 14 residues. V lost 3 bases, J lost 4 bases, and 12 bases lay in between. CDR1 is MDHEN and CDR2 is SYDVKM in the germline V gene. The CDR3 coding sequence is TGTGCCAGCAGTTTGACAGGTCGGGCCACTGAAGCTTTCTTT. It specifies CASSLTGRATEAFF.

The genes are TRBV28 and TRBJ1-2; D gene uncertain. The CDR3 is 11 amino acids. From germline, CDR1 is MDHEN and CDR2 SYDVKM. Trimming removed 4 bases from V and 4 bases from J, with 4 bases in between. The CDR3 nucleotides read TGTGCCAGCAGTTCGAGCTATGGCTACACCTTC. Amino acids: CASSSSYGYTF.

The chain combines TRBV18 with TRBJ2-5, with a possible D match to TRBD2 (5 bases). From germline, CDR1 is KGHSH and CDR2 LQKENI. The CDR3 loop spans 14 amino acids. V was clipped by 5 bases and J by 8 bases, with 18 bases between them. DNA for the CDR3: TGTGCCAGCTCATTCCGCGGTCCCGGGGTAACCCAGTACTTC. It is translated as CASSFRGPGVTQYF.

V gene TRBV11-3 combines with J gene TRBJ2-7, with TRBD1 as a possible D gene (6 bases). CDR1 is SGHNT and CDR2 is YENEEA in the germline V gene. CDR3 length: 13 residues. Trimming stripped 5 bases from V and 0 bases from J, with 8 bases between. DNA of the CDR3: TGTGCCAGCAGCCGGGGACACTCCTACGAGCAGTACTTC. It specifies CASSRGHSYEQYF.

The chain uses TRBV9 and TRBJ1-1; D is ambiguous. Trimming shortened V by 0 bases and J by 8 bases, and 14 bases separated the two germline ends. CDR3 size: 14 residues. The germline V gene has CDR1 SGDLS and CDR2 YYNGEE. CDR3 protein: CASSVGSGPREAFF. The CDR3, as DNA: TGTGCCAGCAGCGTAGGGAGCGGCCCCAGAGAAGCTTTCTTT.

The chain combines TRBV3-1 (or the pseudogene TRBV3-2) with TRBJ2-2, with D possibly being TRBD2 (6 bases). This CDR3 spans 16 amino acids. Germline assignment: CDR1 LGHDT and CDR2 YNNKEL (reference sequence). With 3 bases removed from V and 4 bases from J, the gap between germline ends came to 15 bases. The DNA for the CDR3 is TGTGCCAGCAGCCAGCGGGGCCTTGGGGGCACCGGGGAGCTGTTTTTT. Translation gives CASSQRGLGGTGELFF.

The chain uses TRBV6-5 and TRBJ2-7; TRBD1 agrees at 8 bases. This CDR3 contains 14 residues. The germline V gene encodes CDR1 MNHEY and CDR2 SVGAGI. Unmatched junction bases numbered 5, after V lost 6 bases and J lost 1 base. Written as DNA, the CDR3 is TGTGCCAGCAGGAGGACAGGGACTTCCTACGAGCAGTACTTC. It codes for CASRRTGTSYEQYF.